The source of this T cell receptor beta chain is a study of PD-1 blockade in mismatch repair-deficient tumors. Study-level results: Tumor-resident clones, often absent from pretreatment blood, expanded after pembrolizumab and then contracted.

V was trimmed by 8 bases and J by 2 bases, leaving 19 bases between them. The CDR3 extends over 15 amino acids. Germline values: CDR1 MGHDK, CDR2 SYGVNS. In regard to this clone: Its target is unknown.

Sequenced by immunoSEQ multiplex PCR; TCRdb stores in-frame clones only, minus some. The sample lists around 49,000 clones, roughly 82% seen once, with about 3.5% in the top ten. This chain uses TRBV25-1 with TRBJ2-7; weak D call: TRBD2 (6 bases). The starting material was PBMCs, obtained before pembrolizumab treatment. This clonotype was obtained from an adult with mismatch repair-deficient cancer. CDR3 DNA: TGTGCCAGCCCTACCCCAAGCGGGCATACCTACGAGCAGTACTTC. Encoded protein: CASPTPSGHTYEQYF.